The 19 T cell receptor beta chains below all came from one sample that was sequenced in a study of OX40 agonist ivuxolimab in advanced cancers. Preparation of the library involved the immunoSEQ multiplex PCR assay. TCRdb took this table from immuneACCESS and kept in-frame rearrangements with V and J called. Such tables lack part of the clones; where checked against another copy, unresolved V genes explain under half of the gap, and the rest is unexplained. This sample lists under 95,000 clones; around 90% were detected once. Of the sample, approximately 8.4% is held by the ten largest clones. The sequencing here drew on CD4+ or CD8+ T cells sorted from blood, taken in a trial of the OX40 agonist ivuxolimab. All receptors come from an adult with an advanced solid tumor such as melanoma, head and neck, liver or kidney cancer.

The CDR3 sequence is CAWRRGSYTF. CDR3 DNA: TGTGCCTGGAGAAGGGGAAGCTACACCTTC. This chain connects TRBV30 to TRBJ1-2; possibly TRBD1 for D (5 bases). Germline loops: CDR1 GTSNPN, CDR2 SVGIG (reference sequence). Between the trimmed V and J ends, which lost 3 bases and 9 bases, there was a span of 8 bases. The CDR3 has 10 residues.

The rearrangement uses TRBV5-1 and TRBJ1-2; D call uncertain. Trimming took off 5 bases at V and 7 bases at J, with 15 bases between the two ends. Germline V lookup: CDR1 SGHRS, CDR2 YFSETQ. The CDR3 covers 13 residues. CDR3 sequence reads: CASSEVLDRGYTF. CDR3 nucleotides: TGCGCCAGCAGTGAAGTTTTGGATCGTGGCTACACCTTC.

The chain uses TRBV13 and TRBJ1-1; D perhaps matches TRBD1 (5 bases). V dropped 0 bases and J dropped 2 bases, with 7 bases sitting between them. The CDR3 extends over 14 amino acids. The germline gives CDR1 PRHDT, CDR2 FYEKMQ (reference sequence). CDR3 coding DNA: TGTGCCAGCAGCTTAGGGCAGGGTAACACTGAAGCTTTCTTT. Translation gives CASSLGQGNTEAFF.

The chain joins TRBV29-1 to TRBJ2-7; possibly TRBD1 for D (5 bases). The CDR3 sequence is 13 residues long. Germline V CDR1 and CDR2: SQVTM, ANQGSEA. Trimming took 3 bases from V and 2 from J, leaving 11 bases between them. The DNA of the CDR3 is TGCAGCGTTGAGAAAGGGGAACCCTACGAGCAGTACTTC. Encoded protein: CSVEKGEPYEQYF.

The chain uses TRBV1 and TRBJ2-5; the table's D call of TRBD2 was not tested on the DNA. TRBV1 is designated a pseudogene. CDR3 length equals 14 residues. CDR3: CTSSQDGGWETQYF. DNA of the CDR3: TGCACCAGCAGCCAAGACGGGGGATGGGAGACCCAGTACTTC.

V usage is TRBV19 and J usage is TRBJ2-3; TRBD1 aligns across 7 bases. Germline values: CDR1 LNHDA, CDR2 SQIVND (reference sequence). The V segment lost 5 bases and the J segment 1 base; nucleotides outside the gene matches: 6. The CDR3 totals 15 residues. CDR3 DNA sequence: TGTGCCAGTAGTCCAGGGGGATCTGGCACAGATACGCAGTATTTT. Amino acids: CASSPGGSGTDTQYF.

The rearrangement uses TRBV29-1 and TRBJ1-2, with D possibly matching TRBD1 (5 bases). The CDR3 spans 14 residues. V was pared by 1 base and J by 4 bases, with 13 bases between. Germline loops: CDR1 SQVTM, CDR2 ANQGSEA. DNA for the CDR3: TGCAGCGTTGAAGCGGGGGGTTCTGGCTATGGCTACACCTTC. It translates to CSVEAGGSGYGYTF.

The chain combines TRBV29-1 with TRBJ2-2; no clear D gene. CDR3 length equals 15 residues. Trimming shortened V by 3 bases and J by 0 bases, and 11 bases separated the two germline ends. The germline CDR1 and CDR2 sequences are SQVTM and ANQGSEA. The CDR3 region is CSVEWTTSNTGELFF. In nucleotides, the CDR3 is TGCAGCGTTGAGTGGACGACTTCGAACACCGGGGAGCTGTTTTTT.

This clone was observed once. The chain is built from TRBV5-6 and TRBJ1-1; no reliable D call. V was pared by 4 bases and J by 0 bases, with 19 bases between. The CDR3 contains 17 residues. The germline gives CDR1 SGHDT, CDR2 YYEEEE. CDR3 in amino acids: CASSPYQPPTMNTEAFF. The DNA for the CDR3 is TGTGCCAGCAGCCCGTATCAGCCACCCACGATGAACACTGAAGCTTTCTTT.

The chain carries TRBV7-9 and TRBJ2-7, with unresolved D. This CDR3 region has 14 residues. Trimming took off 0 bases at V and 1 base at J, with 7 bases between the two ends. Germline CDR1 reads SEHNR; CDR2 reads FQNEAQ (reference sequence). CDR3 DNA: TGTGCCAGCAGCTTAGCCCCCTTATCCTACGAGCAGTACTTC. This codes for CASSLAPLSYEQYF.

The chain is built from TRBV19 and TRBJ2-5; 10 bases align to TRBD1. The germline gives CDR1 LNHDA, CDR2 SQIVND (reference sequence). V shed 5 bases and J 3 bases; nucleotides not matched to a gene: 6. The CDR3 totals 15 residues. The CDR3 sequence is CASSARGTGEETQYF. The CDR3 DNA sequence: TGTGCCAGTAGTGCACGAGGGACAGGGGAAGAGACCCAGTACTTC.

The V call is TRBV27, the J call TRBJ2-7; unclear D gene. The CDR3 is made up of 11 amino acids. Trimming left V 6 bases short and J 6 bases short, with 9 bases between. Germline V CDR1 and CDR2: MNHEY, SMNVEV (reference sequence). CDR3 DNA: TGTGCCAGCAGGGGATTGGGCGAGCAGTACTTC. Its translation is CASRGLGEQYF.

The V and J genes are TRBV4-1 and TRBJ2-1; TRBD1 matches 7 bases. Germline V lookup: CDR1 MGHRA, CDR2 YSYEKL. V lost 4 bases, J lost 6 bases, and 6 bases stayed unmatched. The CDR3 contains 14 residues. Here the CDR3 reads CASSRGSGGNEQFF. The CDR3 region has the DNA TGCGCCAGCAGCCGCGGCTCAGGGGGCAATGAGCAGTTCTTC.

The chain is built from TRBV7-2 and TRBJ2-7; TRBD2 matches 7 bases. Germline values: CDR1 SGHTA, CDR2 FQGNSA. The ends lost 5 bases at V and 3 bases at J; junction bases unmatched: 7. This CDR3 has 14 amino acids. The CDR3 DNA follows: TGTGCCAGCAGCGAATGGGACTACAACTACGAGCAGTACTTC. Amino acids: CASSEWDYNYEQYF.

This sequence joins TRBV7-9 and TRBJ1-4; D is perhaps TRBD1 (6 bases). The CDR3 spans 16 residues. V lost 5 bases and J lost 0, with 13 bases in between. Per the germline V gene, CDR1 is SEHNR and CDR2 is FQNEAQ (reference sequence). The CDR3 bases are TGTGCCAGCAGCCGAACAGGGATCGCAACTAATGAAAAACTGTTTTTT. Its translation is CASSRTGIATNEKLFF.

The rearrangement uses TRBV18 and TRBJ1-2; D may be TRBD1 (6 bases). CDR3 length equals 16 residues. Germline values: CDR1 KGHSH, CDR2 LQKENI. With 3 bases removed from V and 0 bases from J, the gap between germline ends came to 14 bases. The CDR3 DNA sequence: TGTGCCAGCTCACCCGGAACAGGGTCCGCTAACTATGGCTACACCTTC. It encodes CASSPGTGSANYGYTF.

This clone appeared once. Distinct nucleotide sequences in the sample also encode this CDR3. V and J are TRBV29-1 and TRBJ1-2, with TRBD1 as a possible D gene (5 bases). V was shortened by 4 bases and J by 2 bases, with 11 bases between the two germline ends. Germline V gene data show CDR1 as SQVTM and CDR2 as ANQGSEA. The CDR3 covers 13 residues. The CDR3: CSVAGQGNYGYTF. The DNA of the CDR3 is TGCAGCGTTGCAGGGCAGGGAAACTATGGCTACACCTTC.

The chain combines TRBV28 with TRBJ1-2, with D unresolved. Germline assignment: CDR1 MDHEN and CDR2 SYDVKM. Trimming removed 0 bases at V and 4 bases at J, with 3 bases between. This CDR3 has 12 amino acids. CDR3 in amino acids: CASSLWGYGYTF. CDR3 DNA: TGTGCCAGCAGTTTATGGGGCTATGGCTACACCTTC.

The chain carries TRBV18 and TRBJ2-7; no definite D call. In germline, CDR1 is KGHSH, CDR2 LQKENI. Trimming pared 1 base from V and 0 bases from J, leaving 7 bases between. The CDR3 runs 14 residues. Written as DNA, the CDR3 is TGTGCCAGCTCACCACGAACCCGCTCCTACGAGCAGTACTTC. Translating gives CASSPRTRSYEQYF.